These T cell receptor beta chains were read from a single sample in a study of blood T cell repertoires in COVID-19. Data came from immunoSEQ multiplex PCR; TCRdb stores just in-frame clones and leaves some out. The top ten hold roughly 6.5% of the sample, which has some 240,000 clones, about nine tenths seen once. The source material was peripheral blood. All receptors come from a man in his sixties who had recovered from COVID-19. The CDR3 runs from the conserved cysteine through the conserved F or W. The D gene is left open where the match is weak. Clone size is shown for a subset of rows, as once, few, many or a class of expanded clone.

TRBV19	TRBD2	18	TRBJ2-2	-	CASSQDSGRAGNTGELFF	TGTGCCAGTAGCCAGGATAGCGGGAGGGCCGGTAACACCGGGGAGCTGTTTTTT
TRBV2	TRBD1	14	TRBJ1-4	-	CASSVSGGTEKLFF	TGTGCCAGCAGTGTGTCAGGGGGGACTGAAAAACTGTTTTTT
TRBV7-3	TRBD1	17	TRBJ2-1	-	CASSLTRMGQGANEQFF	TGTGCCAGCAGCTTAACCCGAATGGGACAGGGGGCGAATGAGCAGTTCTTC
TRBV9	-	14	TRBJ1-6	-	CASSVVSYNSPLHF	TGTGCCAGCAGCGTAGTATCCTATAATTCACCCCTCCACTTT
TRBV6-5	-	14	TRBJ1-2	-	CASSPRDSYYGYTF	TGTGCCAGCAGTCCCCGGGACTCCTACTATGGCTACACCTTC
TRBV4-3	TRBD1	15	TRBJ2-7	once	CASSQEIGTAYEQYF	TGCGCCAGCAGCCAAGAGATCGGGACAGCCTACGAGCAGTACTTC
TRBV5-6	-	16	TRBJ1-2	-	CASSLRTAVLVHGYTF	TGTGCCAGCAGCTTGCGGACAGCGGTTCTGGTTCATGGCTACACCTTC
TRBV25-1	TRBD1	15	TRBJ2-1	-	CASIGQGSSYNEQFF	TGTGCCAGCATTGGACAGGGTAGCTCCTACAATGAGCAGTTCTTC
TRBV4-1	TRBD2	14	TRBJ2-5	-	CASSLGLAEETQYF	TGCGCCAGCAGCCTGGGACTAGCTGAGGAGACCCAGTACTTC
TRBV7-9	-	15	TRBJ1-5	-	CASSLGGVSNQPQHF	TGTGCCAGCAGCTTAGGCGGGGTTAGCAATCAGCCCCAGCATTTT
TRBV19	TRBD1	18	TRBJ1-1	-	CASRPGLRTGTSSTEAFF	TGTGCCAGTAGACCTGGACTACGGACAGGGACGTCGAGCACTGAAGCTTTCTTT
TRBV4-3	-	14	TRBJ1-2	-	CASSQDWGTLGYTF	TGCGCCAGCAGCCAAGACTGGGGCACGCTCGGATACACCTTC
TRBV18	-	19	TRBJ2-1	few	CASSSGFAARTSSYNEQFF	TGTGCCAGCTCTTCAGGGTTTGCGGCACGAACGAGCTCCTACAATGAGCAGTTCTTC
TRBV11-3	TRBD1	16	TRBJ2-2	-	CASSFRRGLSTGELFF	TGTGCCAGCAGCTTTCGCAGGGGGCTGAGCACCGGGGAGCTGTTTTTT
TRBV30	-	12	TRBJ1-2	-	CAWRGASWGYTF	TGTGCCTGGCGAGGGGCGTCTTGGGGCTACACCTTC
TRBV7-6	-	13	TRBJ2-1	-	CASSPFLLNEQFF	TGTGCCAGCAGCCCGTTCTTACTAAATGAGCAGTTCTTC
TRBV6-1	TRBD2	17	TRBJ2-3	-	CASSALPLAGGTDTQYF	TGTGCCAGCAGTGCCCTCCCACTAGCGGGAGGCACAGATACGCAGTATTTT
TRBV3-1/TRBV3-2	TRBD1	14	TRBJ2-5	-	CASRAQGAGETQYF	TGTGCCAGCAGAGCACAGGGGGCTGGGGAGACCCAGTACTTC
TRBV5-5	TRBD1	15	TRBJ1-4	-	CASSQTIGGGEKLFF	TGTGCCAGCAGCCAAACTATAGGGGGCGGTGAAAAACTGTTTTTT
TRBV4-1	-	16	TRBJ1-1	-	CASSQDRGGKRAEAFF	TGCGCCAGCAGCCAAGATCGAGGAGGGAAAAGAGCTGAAGCTTTCTTT
TRBV27	TRBD1	15	TRBJ2-1	-	CASRSWDRDYNEQFF	TGTGCCAGCCGATCCTGGGACAGGGATTACAATGAGCAGTTCTTC
TRBV7-3	-	14	TRBJ2-5	-	CASSLTRAQETQYF	TGTGCCAGCAGCTTAACGAGGGCTCAAGAGACCCAGTACTTC
TRBV5-4	-	15	TRBJ2-7	-	CASSKAGIQTYEQYF	TGTGCCAGCAGCAAAGCCGGGATTCAAACCTACGAGCAGTACTTC
TRBV25-1	TRBD1	14	TRBJ1-1	once	CASRGTGFTTEAFF	TGTGCCAGCAGGGGGACAGGGTTCACCACTGAAGCTTTCTTT
TRBV14	TRBD1	19	TRBJ1-1	-	CASSQGLRDRGRFITEAFF	TGTGCCAGCAGCCAAGGCCTCCGGGACAGGGGGCGGTTTATCACTGAAGCTTTCTTT
TRBV9	-	14	TRBJ1-1	-	CASSVARWNTEAFF	TGTGCCAGCAGCGTAGCTCGGTGGAACACTGAAGCTTTCTTT
TRBV11-3	-	13	TRBJ2-1	few	CASSWASNNEQFF	TGTGCCAGCAGCTGGGCCAGCAACAATGAGCAGTTCTTC
TRBV3-1/TRBV3-2	-	14	TRBJ1-2	-	CASSQNGLSYGYTF	TGTGCCAGCAGCCAAAACGGGTTATCCTATGGCTACACCTTC
TRBV6-6	-	16	TRBJ1-5	-	CASRLLGQSISQPQHF	TGTGCCAGCAGACTACTAGGACAGTCGATTAGTCAGCCCCAGCATTTT
TRBV7-2	-	14	TRBJ1-3	-	CASSAGISRNTIYF	TGTGCCAGCAGCGCGGGGATCTCTAGAAACACCATATATTTT
TRBV11-2	-	14	TRBJ1-4	-	CASSLNRATEKLFF	TGTGCCAGCAGCTTGAACAGGGCAACCGAAAAACTGTTTTTT